This T cell receptor beta chain was documented in a study of early T cells in non-severe SARS-CoV-2 infection. MiXCR was run by TCRdb on the 5' RACE reads, yielding one entry per CDR3 protein. The sample has about 50,000 distinct CDR3 sequences; roughly a tenth are singletons. Study results and caveats: The matching step, a VDJdb search, favored anti-spike CD8 responses and missed private and CD4 specificities.

After removal of 5 bases from V and 0 bases from J, the junction contained 6 bases not matched to a gene. The CDR3 is made up of 15 amino acids. CDR1 is LNHNV and CDR2 is YYDKDF in the germline V gene (reference sequence). With respect to this clonotype: No antigen is known for it.

This sequence joins TRBV15 and TRBJ2-7, with TRBD1 matching over 8 bases. This receptor was taken from an adult who was a healthcare worker with PCR-confirmed SARS-CoV-2 infection or an uninfected control (not recorded which). This specimen was whole blood, taken at baseline. The CDR3, as DNA: TGTGCCACCAGCGGGTCCGGGACAGGCTCCTACGAGCAGTACTTC. It encodes CATSGSGTGSYEQYF.